Below, one T cell receptor beta chain is given with its context. The source of the sample is a study of OX40 agonist ivuxolimab in advanced cancers. Per germline, CDR1 MNHNS and CDR2 SASEGT. V shed 8 bases, J shed 4 bases, and the junction held 12 bases outside the gene matches. The CDR3 is made up of 15 amino acids. Here immunoSEQ multiplex PCR was the method, and the copy in TCRdb shows in-frame clones only, minus some. The top ten clones hold around 0.75% of a sample with tens of thousands of clones, more than 90% of them seen once. The clonotype was recovered from an adult with an advanced solid tumor such as melanoma, head and neck, liver or kidney cancer. The sequencing here drew on CD4+ or CD8+ T cells sorted from blood, taken in a trial of the OX40 agonist ivuxolimab. The rearrangement links TRBV6-1 to TRBJ2-5, with 8 bases that match TRBD1. CDR3 residues: CASHQGSRGLETQYF. For the CDR3, the DNA is TGTGCCAGCCACCAAGGGAGCAGGGGGCTAGAGACCCAGTACTTC.